These 27 T cell receptor delta chains came from one sample sequenced in a study of gamma-delta chains in newborns, infants, children. TCRdb fed the reads to CATT. The sample has fewer than 12,000 delta-chain clones; about 9.4% are singletons. The sequencing sample was made of blood. These receptors originate from a child who was a newborn, infant or young child, either healthy, febrile or measles-vaccinated (not recorded which).

In its sample, this clone was seen a few times. The V and J genes are TRDV1 and TRDJ1; no firm D call. Germline loops: CDR1 TSWWSYY, CDR2 QGS. This CDR3 spans 14 amino acids. Trimming removed 5 bases from V and 7 bases from J, with 17 bases in between. CDR3 sequence reads: CALGPIARPGKLIF. DNA for the CDR3: TGTGCTCTTGGGCCTATAGCCCGGCCTGGTAAACTCATCTTT.

This clone is classed as medium-sized. The chain recombines TRDV2 with TRDJ3; weak D call: TRDD3 (5 bases). Trimming shortened V by 0 bases and J by 12 bases, and 20 bases separated the two germline ends. This CDR3 is 17 amino acids long. Germline V gives CDR1 GEAIGNYY, CDR2 EKD. CDR3 nucleotides: TGTGCCTGTGACACCCTACTGGAGCGAAACCGGGACCGACAGATGTTTTTC. Translation gives CACDTLLERNRDRQMFF.

The rearrangement uses TRDV1 and TRDJ4, with TRDD3 identical over 7 bases. Germline V gives CDR1 TSWWSYY, CDR2 QGS. CDR3 length: 15 amino acids. The J segment lost 0 bases and the V segment lost 1 base, leaving 5 bases of the junction unmatched. The DNA of the CDR3 is TGTGCTCTTGGGGAACGTACTGGGGATACCAGACCCCTGATCTTT. Amino acids: CALGERTGDTRPLIF.

A few counts support this clone. The V call is TRDV2, the J call TRDJ1; 12 bases fit TRDD3. Germline loops: CDR1 GEAIGNYY, CDR2 EKD. The CDR3 length is 13 residues. V lost 3 bases, J lost 6 bases, and 1 base stayed unmatched. The CDR3 loop reads CACDYWGIHKLIF. The CDR3 nucleotides are TGTGCCTGTGACTACTGGGGGATACATAAACTCATCTTT.

Within the sample, this clone is medium-sized (0.01 to 0.1%). The chain employs TRDV2 and TRDJ1; weak D call: TRDD3 (6 bases). Trimming removed 0 bases at V and 0 bases at J, with 10 bases between. The CDR3 consists of 15 residues. Looked up from germline, CDR1 is GEAIGNYY and CDR2 is EKD. The CDR3: CACDTLVGDTDKLIF. CDR3 in DNA: TGTGCCTGTGACACCTTGGTGGGGGACACCGATAAACTCATCTTT.

This clone has a handful of counts. V gene TRDV2 combines with J gene TRDJ3; TRDD3 matches at 8 bases. The trim removed 3 bases at V and 0 bases at J, leaving 12 bases unmatched. The CDR3 runs 20 residues. The germline V gene encodes CDR1 GEAIGNYY and CDR2 EKD. This chain's CDR3 is CACDPTGGPRSSWDTRQMFF. The DNA of the CDR3 is TGTGCCTGTGACCCTACTGGGGGTCCTCGGAGCTCCTGGGACACCCGACAGATGTTTTTC.

A note on this clone: A much bigger clone sits one base away, suggesting this may be a read error. This chain uses TRDV2 with TRDJ3; 12 positions agree with TRDD3. The CDR3 runs 26 residues. Per the germline V gene, CDR1 is GEAIGNYY and CDR2 is EKD. Trimming took 1 base from V and 0 from J; bases not matched to a gene: 24. Here the CDR3 reads CACDTLEGSGGYARGISSWDTRQMFF. As DNA, the CDR3 is TGTGCCTGTGACACTTTAGAGGGCTCTGGGGGATACGCGAGAGGTATAAGCTCCTGGGACACCCGACAGATGTTTTTC.

A word on this clone: This sample includes further DNA sequences coding for the same CDR3. V gene TRDV2 combines with J gene TRDJ3, with 13 bases aligning to TRDD3. The V segment lost 3 bases and the J segment 1 base; nucleotides outside the gene matches: 5. The CDR3 is 19 amino acids. Germline assignment: CDR1 GEAIGNYY and CDR2 EKD. Here the CDR3 reads CACDSTGGYGSWDTRQMFF. The CDR3 DNA reads TGTGCCTGTGACTCTACTGGGGGATACGGTTCCTGGGACACCCGACAGATGTTTTTC.

This clone came up a few times. This may come from a read error, since a much larger clone is one base off. V and J are TRDV2 and TRDJ1, with 13 positions matching TRDD3. The CDR3 is 17 residues long. Germline loops: CDR1 GEAIGNYY, CDR2 EKD. With 5 bases clipped from V and 0 bases from J, the junction kept 8 bases outside the gene matches. The CDR3 loop is CACVSLLGDTYTDKLIF. The DNA for the CDR3 is TGTGCCTGTGTCTCCTTACTGGGGGATACGTACACCGATAAACTCATCTTT.

Concerning this clone itself: With a far larger clone one base away, a read error is the likely cause. The chain combines TRDV2 with TRDJ2, with 8 bases that match TRDD3. V trimming: 2 bases; J trimming: 5 bases; junction bases outside the gene matches: 3. The length of the CDR3 is 14 residues. The germline V gene has CDR1 GEAIGNYY and CDR2 EKD. The CDR3 bases are TGTGCCTGTGACATACTGGGGGCTACAGCACAACTCTTCTTT. This translates into CACDILGATAQLFF.

This clone has only a few counts. V is TRDV2 and J is TRDJ3; TRDD3 agrees at 10 bases. After removal of 0 bases from V and 3 bases from J, the junction contained 13 bases not matched to a gene. CDR1 is GEAIGNYY, CDR2 EKD, per germline. This CDR3 contains 21 residues. CDR3 in DNA: TGTGCCTGTGACACCGCGGAGGGGGGATACGCGCAGGTCTGGGACACCCGACAGATGTTTTTC. It translates to CACDTAEGGYAQVWDTRQMFF.

This clone is deemed medium-sized. The V gene is TRDV2, the J gene TRDJ1; D is possibly TRDD3 (6 bases). V shed 4 bases and J shed 0 bases, with 11 bases lying between them. This CDR3 region has 14 residues. Germline V lookup: CDR1 GEAIGNYY, CDR2 EKD. The CDR3 spells CACDVWGYTDKLIF. CDR3 bases: TGTGCCTGTGATGTCTGGGGATACACCGATAAACTCATCTTT.

The chain joins TRDV1 to TRDJ2; 9 bases agree with TRDD3. Germline lookup yields CDR1 TSWWSYY and CDR2 QGS. The CDR3 length is 19 residues. V was pared by 1 base and J by 0 bases, with 9 bases of the junction left unmatched. The CDR3 spells CALGEPSGGYYALTAQLFF. The CDR3 DNA reads TGTGCTCTTGGGGAACCGTCCGGGGGATACTACGCTTTGACAGCACAACTCTTCTTT.

Comment on this clone: One base separates it from a far larger clone, so it is likely a read error. This chain uses TRDV2 with TRDJ1; 13 bases line up with TRDD3. CDR3 size: 16 residues. The junction had 2 bases not matched to a gene; V was cut back by 2 bases and J by 0 bases. Germline CDR1 and CDR2: GEAIGNYY and EKD. CDR3 sequence reads: CACDILGDTHTDKLIF. CDR3 DNA: TGTGCCTGTGACATACTGGGGGATACGCACACCGATAAACTCATCTTT.

In its sample, this clone was seen a few times. The DNA of the CDR3 is TGTGCCTGTGACGCACTGGGGACACGGGGCGATAAACTCATCTTT. Protein sequence: CACDALGTRGDKLIF. The V call is TRDV2, the J call TRDJ1; 7 bases fit TRDD3. CDR3 length: 15 residues. J lost 4 bases, V lost 3 bases, and 10 bases had no gene match. CDR1 and CDR2 from the germline V gene are GEAIGNYY and EKD.

The V gene is TRDV2, the J gene TRDJ1; 7 bases line up with TRDD3. This CDR3 is built from 13 residues. Germline lookup yields CDR1 GEAIGNYY and CDR2 EKD. V lost 7 bases, J lost 7 bases, and 11 bases stayed unmatched. CDR3 sequence: CACQGITRAKLIF. Written as DNA, the CDR3 is TGTGCCTGCCAGGGGATAACGAGAGCTAAACTCATCTTT.

This clone has a handful of counts. The CDR3 loop is CACDTVEYGSSSWDTRQMFF. The CDR3 nucleotides read TGTGCCTGTGACACCGTGGAATACGGTTCCAGCTCCTGGGACACCCGACAGATGTTTTTC. This chain joins TRDV2 and TRDJ3, with D possibly being TRDD3 (5 bases). This CDR3 region has 20 residues. With 0 bases removed from V and 0 bases from J, the gap between germline ends came to 17 bases. Germline V CDR1 and CDR2: GEAIGNYY, EKD.

About this clone: The identical CDR3 is also encoded by other nucleotide sequences in the sample. The gene calls are TRDV2 and TRDJ3; 11 positions match TRDD3. The CDR3 spans 17 residues. The germline CDR1 and CDR2 sequences are GEAIGNYY and EKD. Losses at the gene ends were 7 bases for V and 0 bases for J; bases not matched to a gene: 4. The CDR3 protein is CACDWGISSWDTRQMFF. CDR3 coding DNA: TGTGCCTGCGACTGGGGGATAAGCTCCTGGGACACCCGACAGATGTTTTTC.

This clone was observed a single time. V and J are TRDV2 and TRDJ1; 7 bases align to TRDD3. Germline loops: CDR1 GEAIGNYY, CDR2 EKD. V gave up 0 bases and J gave up 10 bases; unmatched junction bases: 16. This CDR3 contains 16 residues. The DNA of the CDR3 is TGTGCCTGTGACACCGTTTTACTGGGGAATACGAATACACTCATCTTT. This translates into CACDTVLLGNTNTLIF.

By its share, this clone is medium-sized. This chain uses TRDV2 with TRDJ1; 12 bases are a match to TRDD3. The trim removed 3 bases at V and 0 bases at J, leaving 7 bases unmatched. The germline gives CDR1 GEAIGNYY, CDR2 EKD. The CDR3 runs to 17 residues. The DNA for the CDR3 is TGTGCCTGTGACGGACTACTGGGGGATACTTACACCGATAAACTCATCTTT. This gives the protein CACDGLLGDTYTDKLIF.

A few counts support this clone. V gene TRDV2 combines with J gene TRDJ1, with TRDD3 matching 10 bases. The CDR3 has 15 amino acids. With V trimmed by 3 bases and J by 0 bases, 3 bases remained unmatched. Germline CDR1 is GEAIGNYY and CDR2 is EKD. CDR3 residues: CACDPLGDYTDKLIF. DNA of the CDR3: TGTGCCTGTGACCCACTGGGGGATTACACCGATAAACTCATCTTT.

V gene TRDV1 combines with J gene TRDJ1, with D tentatively TRDD3 (8 bases). Germline values: CDR1 TSWWSYY, CDR2 QGS. The V gene lost 5 bases and the J gene lost 5 bases, with 30 bases spanning the gap. The CDR3 extends over 19 amino acids. The CDR3 bases are TGTGCTCTTGGGTCATCCAATTCCTACTCTGGGGGAAGTACGGATAAACTCATCTTT. Protein product: CALGSSNSYSGGSTDKLIF.

The chain joins TRDV1 to TRDJ1; 9 nucleotides line up with TRDD3. V dropped 3 bases and J dropped 9; count of bases not matched to a gene: 17. From germline, CDR1 is TSWWSYY and CDR2 QGS. There are 17 residues in the CDR3. The CDR3 loop is CALGDAKGRGILDELIF. The DNA of the CDR3 is TGTGCTCTTGGGGATGCAAAGGGAAGGGGGATACTGGACGAACTCATCTTT.

In this sample, this clone is medium-sized. The chain has TRDV2 and TRDJ1; 9 bases map to TRDD3. In germline, CDR1 is GEAIGNYY, CDR2 EKD. The CDR3 consists of 19 residues. J lost 7 bases, V lost 1 base, and 21 bases had no gene match. DNA of the CDR3: TGTGCCTGTGACACGGTGCAGCACGTCGGGGATACGAAGGATGGTAAACTCATCTTT. Translated, it gives CACDTVQHVGDTKDGKLIF.

This clone has only a few counts. The J gene is TRDJ1, the V gene TRDV3, with 10 nucleotides matching TRDD3. The CDR3 is 19 residues long. V was pared by 3 bases and J by 0 bases, with 19 bases of the junction left unmatched. Germline assignment: CDR1 TVYSNPD and CDR2 GDNSRS (reference sequence). The CDR3 DNA follows: TGTGCCTTAGACCGTACTGGGGAGGGTACTGGGGGATACACCGATAAACTCATCTTT. It encodes CALDRTGEGTGGYTDKLIF. Together with reference TRDV3 and TRDJ1, the CDR3 gives the full variable domain: CDKVTQSSPDQTVASGSEVVLLCTYDTVYSNPDLFWYRIRPDYSFQFVFYGDNSRSEGADFTQGRFSVKHILTQKAFHLVISPVRTEDSATYYCALDRTGEGTGGYTDKLIFGKGTRVTVEP.

This clone qualifies as medium-sized (0.01 to 0.1%). The chain combines TRDV2 with TRDJ3; D is undetermined. Germline CDR1 and CDR2: GEAIGNYY and EKD. The CDR3 length is 17 residues. V was cut by 0 bases and J by 0 bases, with 8 bases left in between. CDR3 nucleotides: TGTGCCTGTGACACCGCGAGTACCTCCTGGGACACCCGACAGATGTTTTTC. Translation: CACDTASTSWDTRQMFF.

This clone came up a few times. This sequence joins TRDV2 and TRDJ1; D might be TRDD3 (6 bases). Germline-derived CDR1 and CDR2 are GEAIGNYY and EKD. Trimming cost V 3 bases and J 0 bases, with 10 bases left between them. The CDR3 runs to 14 residues. The CDR3 bases are TGTGCCTGTGACGGGATAGGGAACACCGATAAACTCATCTTT. Amino acid sequence: CACDGIGNTDKLIF.